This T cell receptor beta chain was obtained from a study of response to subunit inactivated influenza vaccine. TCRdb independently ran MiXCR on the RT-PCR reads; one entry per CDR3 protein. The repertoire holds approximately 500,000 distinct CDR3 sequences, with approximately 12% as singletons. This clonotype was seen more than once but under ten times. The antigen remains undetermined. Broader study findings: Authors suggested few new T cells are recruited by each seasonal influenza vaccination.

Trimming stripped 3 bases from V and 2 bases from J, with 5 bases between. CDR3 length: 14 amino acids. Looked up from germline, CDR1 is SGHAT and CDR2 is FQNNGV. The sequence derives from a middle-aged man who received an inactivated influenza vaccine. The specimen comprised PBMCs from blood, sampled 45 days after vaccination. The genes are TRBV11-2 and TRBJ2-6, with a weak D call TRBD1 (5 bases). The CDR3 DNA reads TGTGCCAGCAGCTTCAGGGCTGGGGCCAACGTCCTGACTTTC. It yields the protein CASSFRAGANVLTF.